Presented here are 23 T cell receptor beta chains from one specimen sequenced in a study of blood T cell repertoires in COVID-19. Using immunoSEQ multiplex PCR, the repertoire was profiled, and TCRdb retains in-frame clones only, with some absent. The sample records around 68,000 clones, about 88% being singletons. The source material was peripheral blood. Receptors were obtained from a middle-aged man with active COVID-19.

This chain connects TRBV21-1 to TRBJ2-5; TRBD1, the table's D call, lacks a check against the DNA. TRBV21-1 is given as a pseudogene. There are 15 residues in the CDR3. The CDR3 DNA reads TGTGCCAGCAGCACAAAAGTCCAGGGTTATGAGACCCAGTACTTC. The encoded protein is CASSTKVQGYETQYF.

This CDR3 reads CASLDRGRNQPQHF. The CDR3 nucleotides read TGTGCCAGCCTGGACAGGGGTAGGAATCAGCCCCAGCATTTT. This chain joins TRBV19 and TRBJ1-5, with 9 bases lining up with TRBD1. Per the germline V gene, CDR1 is LNHDA and CDR2 is SQIVND (reference sequence). The CDR3 spans 14 residues. V shed 9 bases, J shed 4 bases, and the junction held 7 bases outside the gene matches.

V usage is TRBV19 and J usage is TRBJ2-2, with a tentative D call TRBD1 (5 bases). The CDR3 contains 14 residues. The germline V gene has CDR1 LNHDA and CDR2 SQIVND (reference sequence). V gave up 5 bases and J gave up 6 bases, with 13 bases separating them. The CDR3 loop is CASSDLNRPGELFF. The CDR3 DNA follows: TGTGCCAGTAGTGACCTTAACAGGCCCGGGGAGCTGTTTTTT.

The chain joins TRBV19 to TRBJ2-7, with D possibly TRBD1 on 5 matching bases. Germline V gene data show CDR1 as LNHDA and CDR2 as SQIVND (reference sequence). The CDR3 is 14 amino acids. V shed 5 bases and J shed 1 base, with 12 bases lying between them. The CDR3 bases are TGTGCCAGTAGTCAGGGTCTAGGATCCTACGAGCAGTACTTC. It is translated as CASSQGLGSYEQYF.

The chain has TRBV13 and TRBJ2-5; D may be TRBD2 (6 bases). This CDR3 region has 17 residues. Trimming left V 0 bases short and J 1 base short, with 15 bases between. Germline V gives CDR1 PRHDT, CDR2 FYEKMQ (reference sequence). CDR3 loop: CASSLGGTGEIQETQYF. DNA of the CDR3: TGTGCCAGCAGCTTAGGCGGTACGGGGGAAATCCAAGAGACCCAGTACTTC.

This clone was detected once. J is TRBJ2-6 and V is TRBV14, with unresolved D. The ends were cut back, 4 bases at V and 9 bases at J, with 13 bases in the middle. The CDR3 has 14 amino acids. CDR1 SGHDN and CDR2 FVKESK come from the germline V gene. The CDR3 loop is CASSPLTIRNVLTF. The CDR3 DNA reads TGTGCCAGCAGCCCTTTAACAATACGCAACGTCCTGACTTTC.

The CDR3 coding sequence is TGTGCCAGCAGCGCGGGGGCCGCAAAACTGTTTTTT. It encodes CASSAGAAKLFF. V and J are TRBV6-5 and TRBJ1-4, with a weak D call TRBD1 (6 bases). The V gene lost 6 bases and the J gene lost 10 bases, with 12 bases spanning the gap. This CDR3 comprises 12 residues. Germline V CDR1 and CDR2: MNHEY, SVGAGI.

The genes are TRBV6-6 and TRBJ2-1, with 12 bases lining up with TRBD2. CDR1 is MNHNY, CDR2 SVGAGI, per germline (reference sequence). The CDR3 extends over 16 amino acids. The V gene end was trimmed by 0 bases and the J gene end by 4 bases; junction bases not matched to a gene: 1. The CDR3 here is CASSYSGTSGYNEQFF. The CDR3 DNA is TGTGCCAGCAGTTACTCCGGGACTAGCGGGTACAATGAGCAGTTCTTC.

This clone was observed a few times. V and J are TRBV6-5 and TRBJ1-1; D is perhaps TRBD1 (5 bases). CDR3 size: 13 residues. Trimming took off 2 bases at V and 4 bases at J, with 8 bases between the two ends. Germline assignment: CDR1 MNHEY and CDR2 SVGAGI. CDR3 protein: CASSYQGSTEAFF. In nucleotides, the CDR3 is TGTGCCAGCAGTTACCAGGGAAGCACTGAAGCTTTCTTT.

The rearrangement uses TRBV7-2 and TRBJ2-7; a weak D match, TRBD1 (6 bases). CDR1 and CDR2 from the germline V gene are SGHTA and FQGNSA. This CDR3 has 13 residues. Trimming removed 3 bases from V and 3 bases from J, with 9 bases in between. CDR3 sequence reads: CASSFRGGYEQYF. Written as DNA, the CDR3 is TGTGCCAGCAGCTTCAGGGGCGGCTACGAGCAGTACTTC.

V gene TRBV5-1 combines with J gene TRBJ1-3; D perhaps matches TRBD1 (5 bases). Germline loops: CDR1 SGHRS, CDR2 YFSETQ. The CDR3 extends over 15 amino acids. V gave up 1 base and J gave up 2 bases, with 10 bases separating them. The DNA for the CDR3 is TGCGCCAGCAGCTTGAGCGTACAGGCTGGAAACACCATATATTTT. It yields the protein CASSLSVQAGNTIYF.

This sequence joins TRBV5-6 and TRBJ1-6, with D maybe TRBD1 (5 bases). Germline CDR1 reads SGHDT; CDR2 reads YYEEEE. The germline V and J ends were trimmed by 0 bases and 0 bases, with 10 bases remaining between them. The CDR3 totals 17 residues. The CDR3 here is CASSLAGGNSYNSPLHF. The CDR3 DNA reads TGTGCCAGCAGCTTGGCCGGGGGGAACTCCTATAATTCACCCCTCCACTTT.

The chain carries TRBV5-1 and TRBJ1-3, with no clear D. CDR3 length: 17 residues. Germline loops: CDR1 SGHRS, CDR2 YFSETQ. V gave up 4 bases and J gave up 4 bases, with 21 bases separating them. The CDR3 nucleotides are TGCGCCAGCAGCCTCACCCCGGGGTCCGAATCGGGAAACACCATATATTTT. Protein product: CASSLTPGSESGNTIYF. Together with reference TRBV5-1 and TRBJ1-3, the CDR3 gives the full variable domain: KAGVTQTPRYLIKTRGQQVTLSCSPISGHRSVSWYQQTPGQGLQFLFEYFSETQRNKGNFPGRFSGRQFSNSRSEMNVSTLELGDSALYLCASSLTPGSESGNTIYFGEGSWLTVV.

This sequence joins TRBV4-3 and TRBJ2-4, with D perhaps TRBD2 (5 bases). CDR1 LGHNA and CDR2 YSLEER come from the germline V gene. There are 18 residues in the CDR3. V was cut by 0 bases and J by 0 bases, with 15 bases left in between. DNA of the CDR3: TGCGCCAGCAGCCAAGATGGGGTAGCGTCGATAGCCAAAAACATTCAGTACTTC. It is translated as CASSQDGVASIAKNIQYF.

The chain couples TRBV27 to TRBJ2-1, with D unresolved. Trimming took 6 bases from V and 5 from J, leaving 14 bases between them. Germline CDR1 is MNHEY and CDR2 is SMNVEV (reference sequence). The CDR3 extends over 14 amino acids. CDR3 nucleotide sequence: TGTGCCAGCAGGCCCTCAACAGCTAACAATGAGCAGTTCTTC. Its translation is CASRPSTANNEQFF.

The chain links TRBV2 to TRBJ2-5; tentative D call: TRBD2 (6 bases). With 2 bases removed from V and 4 bases from J, the gap between germline ends came to 23 bases. Germline CDR1 SNHLY, CDR2 FYNNEI. The CDR3 runs to 18 residues. CDR3 amino acids: CASSEPTSWAPKIETQYF. The CDR3 nucleotides read TGTGCCAGCAGTGAACCTACTAGCTGGGCCCCCAAGATAGAGACCCAGTACTTC. Full variable domain (rest looked up from reference TRBV2 and TRBJ2-5): EPEVTQTPSHQVTQMGQEVILRCVPISNHLYFYWYRQILGQKVEFLVSFYNNEISEKSEIFDDQFSVERPDGSNFTLKIRSTKLEDSAMYFCASSEPTSWAPKIETQYFGPGTRLLVL.

This clone has only a few counts. V usage is TRBV7-9 and J usage is TRBJ1-5; D gene uncertain. CDR1 and CDR2 (germline): SEHNR, FQNEAQ (reference sequence). This CDR3 comprises 13 residues. With 2 bases removed from V and 4 bases from J, the gap between germline ends came to 6 bases. CDR3 amino acids: CASSLTFNQPQHF. The DNA of the CDR3 is TGTGCCAGCAGCTTAACTTTTAATCAGCCCCAGCATTTT.

V is TRBV4-1 and J is TRBJ1-2; possible D gene TRBD1, 5 bases. The CDR3 is made up of 18 amino acids. The germline V and J ends were trimmed by 4 bases and 2 bases, with 23 bases remaining between them. The germline V gene has CDR1 MGHRA and CDR2 YSYEKL. The CDR3: CASSPDNRQRQTNYGYTF. The CDR3 DNA reads as TGCGCCAGCAGCCCAGATAACCGCCAAAGACAGACGAACTATGGCTACACCTTC.

The chain is built from TRBV6-6 and TRBJ2-7; D perhaps matches TRBD1 (6 bases). Germline-derived CDR1 and CDR2 are MNHNY and SVGAGI (reference sequence). V was clipped by 2 bases and J by 1 base, with 9 bases between them. The CDR3 spans 14 residues. CDR3: CASSYPGQSYEQYF. CDR3 nucleotides: TGTGCCAGCAGTTACCCCGGACAGTCCTACGAGCAGTACTTC.

The chain carries TRBV6-2 or TRBV6-3 and TRBJ2-3, with D unresolved. CDR1 is MNHEY, CDR2 SVGEGT, per germline. The V end was cut by 5 bases, the J end by 10 bases, with 13 bases between. The CDR3 sequence is 12 residues long. In nucleotides, the CDR3 is TGTGCCAGCAGTCCCCGGCTAGGTCCGCAGTATTTT. Its protein product is CASSPRLGPQYF.

CDR3 residues: CASRPGTNEKLFF. CDR3 in DNA: TGCGCCAGCCGCCCTGGCACTAATGAAAAACTGTTTTTT. The chain is built from TRBV5-1 and TRBJ1-4; D gene ambiguous. The length of the CDR3 is 13 residues. V was trimmed by 7 bases and J by 2 bases, leaving 9 bases between them. The V gene's germline CDR1 is SGHRS and CDR2 YFSETQ.

V is TRBV12-3 or TRBV12-4 and J is TRBJ1-5; D not resolved. The CDR3 is made up of 12 amino acids. Trimming removed 1 base at V and 10 bases at J, with 8 bases between. The CDR3 spells CASSLDLRPQHF. CDR3 in DNA: TGTGCCAGCAGTTTAGATCTGCGTCCCCAGCATTTT.

The chain couples TRBV25-1 to TRBJ1-5, with 9 bases that match TRBD1. Germline V lookup: CDR1 MGHDK, CDR2 SYGVNS. Trimming cost V 9 bases and J 5 bases; bases outside gene matches: 20. The CDR3 spans 18 residues. The DNA for the CDR3 is TGTGCCAGTCTGGATCCCAGGGTATACAGGGGGCACGATCAGCCCCAGCATTTT. Translating gives CASLDPRVYRGHDQPQHF.